These 27 T cell receptor beta chains came from one sample sequenced in a study of cytomegalovirus exposure and HLA in healthy donors. The PCR made use of 60 Vbeta and 13 Jbeta primers. Profiling relied on immunoSEQ multiplex PCR, and the TCRdb table lists in-frame clones only, not all of them. The repertoire holds 90,000 to 140,000 clones, with roughly three quarters as singletons. Input material: PBMCs. The source of these receptors is a man under 40 in good health and CMV-seronegative.

This clone showed up just once. This chain joins TRBV6-5 and TRBJ2-2; 7 bases line up with TRBD1. V dropped 2 bases and J dropped 5; count of bases not matched to a gene: 5. This CDR3 region has 15 residues. CDR1 and CDR2 (germline): MNHEY, SVGAGI. Here the CDR3 reads CASSYLVTGTGELFF. The CDR3 DNA sequence: TGTGCCAGCAGTTACCTAGTGACAGGGACCGGGGAGCTGTTTTTT.

This clone occurred a few times. J is TRBJ1-6 and V is TRBV6-5, with 8 bases matching TRBD1. Germline CDR1 reads MNHEY; CDR2 reads SVGAGI. This CDR3 spans 12 amino acids. CDR3 DNA: TGTGCGACTCAGGGGGCGGGTTCACCCCTCCACTTT. It encodes CATQGAGSPLHF.

This chain connects TRBV7-3 to TRBJ2-3; 7 bases agree with TRBD2. V trimming: 3 bases; J trimming: 6 bases; junction bases outside the gene matches: 6. Germline CDR1 is SGHTA and CDR2 is FQGTGA. The CDR3 has 14 amino acids. The DNA for the CDR3 is TGTGCCAGCAGCTTGGGACTACCAGGGGATACGCAGTATTTT. It specifies CASSLGLPGDTQYF.

This chain connects TRBV4-3 to TRBJ1-4; TRBD1 agrees at 8 bases. Germline trimming cut 5 bases from V and 7 bases from J; bases unmatched to any gene: 6. Germline CDR1 is LGHNA and CDR2 is YSLEER. The CDR3 length is 14 residues. CDR3 sequence (DNA): TGCGCCAGCAGCTACGGACAGGGCGGTGAAAAACTGTTTTTT. Its protein is CASSYGQGGEKLFF.

The chain recombines TRBV11-3 with TRBJ2-1, with a weak D call TRBD2 (5 bases). The germline CDR1 and CDR2 sequences are SGHNT and YENEEA. Trimming removed 6 bases from V and 4 bases from J, with 7 bases in between. CDR3 size: 12 residues. CDR3 coding DNA: TGTGCCAGCAGGGAGGTGTACAATGAGCAGTTCTTC. Translation gives CASREVYNEQFF.

The V gene is TRBV18, the J gene TRBJ2-3, with D possibly TRBD2 on 6 matching bases. The CDR3 is 15 amino acids. Germline V gene sequence: CDR1 KGHSH, CDR2 LQKENI. The ends were cut back, 2 bases at V and 2 bases at J, with 11 bases in the middle. The CDR3 region is CASSPTSSFTDTQYF. The CDR3 bases are TGTGCCAGCTCACCAACTAGCAGCTTCACAGATACGCAGTATTTT.

J is TRBJ1-2 and V is TRBV5-1; D gene unclear. CDR1 and CDR2 from the germline V gene are SGHRS and YFSETQ. Between the trimmed V and J ends, which lost 4 bases and 0 bases, there was a span of 16 bases. This CDR3 has 16 residues. The CDR3: CASSPGSGGANYGYTF. The CDR3 DNA reads as TGCGCCAGCAGCCCTGGCAGTGGCGGCGCTAACTATGGCTACACCTTC.

The rearrangement uses TRBV7-8 and TRBJ2-1; 10 bases are shared with TRBD2. Germline CDR1 and CDR2: SGHVS and FQNEAQ. V shed 3 bases, J shed 8 bases, and the junction held 10 bases outside the gene matches. The CDR3 totals 16 residues. DNA for the CDR3: TGTGCCAGCAGCTTTCGCCTAGCGGGAGTTTGGGATGAGCAGTTCTTC. Translating it yields CASSFRLAGVWDEQFF.

V gene TRBV29-1 combines with J gene TRBJ1-1; 8 positions agree with TRBD1. Germline V CDR1 and CDR2: SQVTM, ANQGSEA. V shed 6 bases, J shed 6 bases, and the junction held 6 bases outside the gene matches. CDR3 size: 12 residues. DNA of the CDR3: TGCAGCGTAACAGGGGGAACCGCTGAAGCTTTCTTT. Its translation is CSVTGGTAEAFF.

The table lists this clone with a count of one. The chain recombines TRBV15 with TRBJ2-3; 10 bases align to TRBD2. Germline values: CDR1 LNHNV, CDR2 YYDKDF (reference sequence). Losses at the gene ends were 2 bases for V and 3 bases for J; bases not matched to a gene: 5. This CDR3 contains 16 residues. CDR3 sequence reads: CATSRHLAGVTDTQYF. CDR3 coding DNA: TGTGCCACCAGCAGACACCTAGCGGGAGTTACAGATACGCAGTATTTT. The variable domain in full, with the rest retrieved from reference TRBV15 and TRBJ2-3, is DAMVIQNPRYQVTQFGKPVTLSCSQTLNHNVMYWYQQKSSQAPKLLFHYYDKDFNNEADTPDNFQSRRPNTSFCFLDIRSPGLGDTAMYLCATSRHLAGVTDTQYFGPGTRLTVL.

This clone was seen once. One end of the junction fails to match germline, which may point to a read error. CDR3 nucleotides: TGTTCCAGCAGCTTGCGGGGCGGCTACACCTTC. Its translation: CSSSLRGGYTF. J is TRBJ1-2 and V is TRBV7-9, with D perhaps matching TRBD1 (5 bases). The CDR3 contains 11 residues. Germline V gene data show CDR1 as SEHNR and CDR2 as FQNEAQ (reference sequence).

The chain recombines TRBV7-2 with TRBJ1-5; perhaps TRBD1 as D (5 bases). The CDR3 has 14 amino acids. Between the trimmed V and J ends, which lost 5 bases and 5 bases, there was a span of 13 bases. Germline CDR1 is SGHTA and CDR2 is FQGNSA. DNA of the CDR3: TGTGCCAGCAGCCTTACAGGCCCCCATCAGCCCCAGCATTTT. It encodes CASSLTGPHQPQHF.

This clone was found a few times. J is TRBJ1-2 and V is TRBV28; the match to TRBD1 covers 7 bases. The J segment lost 4 bases and the V segment lost 5 bases, leaving 4 bases of the junction unmatched. Per the germline V gene, CDR1 is MDHEN and CDR2 is SYDVKM. This CDR3 region has 13 residues. CDR3 region: CASSEGAGYGYTF. For the CDR3, the DNA is TGTGCCAGCAGTGAGGGGGCTGGCTATGGCTACACCTTC.

The chain carries TRBV29-1 and TRBJ1-2, with 9 bases aligning to TRBD1. J lost 6 bases, V lost 5 bases, and 7 bases had no gene match. Per the germline V gene, CDR1 is SQVTM and CDR2 is ANQGSEA. The CDR3 runs to 13 residues. CDR3 sequence: CSVMDRGRNGYTF. CDR3 nucleotides: TGCAGCGTTATGGACAGGGGAAGAAATGGCTACACCTTC.

The chain links TRBV11-3 to TRBJ2-2, with 8 bases fitting TRBD1. This CDR3 contains 16 residues. The V gene's germline CDR1 is SGHNT and CDR2 YENEEA. V dropped 5 bases and J dropped 3; count of bases not matched to a gene: 8. The DNA of the CDR3 is TGTGCCAGCAGCCCATGGACAGGGACCTACACCGGGGAGCTGTTTTTT. This sequence encodes CASSPWTGTYTGELFF. The full variable domain, with the rest looked up from reference TRBV11-3 and TRBJ2-2, is EAGVVQSPRYKIIEKKQPVAFWCNPISGHNTLYWYLQNLGQGPELLIRYENEEAVDDSQLPKDRFSAERLKGVDSTLKIQPAELGDSAVYLCASSPWTGTYTGELFFGEGSRLTVL.

This clone was observed a few times. The chain joins TRBV12-5 to TRBJ1-1, with 7 bases fitting TRBD1. The length of the CDR3 is 15 residues. Germline V CDR1 and CDR2: LGHNT, FRNRAP. The J segment lost 5 bases and the V segment lost 2 bases, leaving 8 bases of the junction unmatched. DNA for the CDR3: TGTGCTAGTGGTTTGACAGACAGGGAAGGGACTGAAGCTTTCTTT. Its protein product is CASGLTDREGTEAFF.

V and J are TRBV9 and TRBJ1-5; TRBD1 is a possible D gene (5 bases). The ends were cut back, 0 bases at V and 5 bases at J, with 12 bases in the middle. This CDR3 has 15 residues. Germline V gene sequence: CDR1 SGDLS, CDR2 YYNGEE. CDR3 DNA: TGTGCCAGCAGCGTAGGACCCTCGACAGATCAGCCCCAGCATTTT. Translation gives CASSVGPSTDQPQHF.

This chain uses TRBV11-3 with TRBJ2-3; TRBD2 agrees at 11 bases. Per the germline V gene, CDR1 is SGHNT and CDR2 is YENEEA. CDR3 length: 14 residues. Trimming at V came to 5 bases and at J to 5 bases, leaving 3 bases not matched to a gene. The CDR3 here is CASSRSGRGDTQYF. The CDR3 nucleotides read TGTGCCAGCAGCCGTAGCGGGAGGGGAGATACGCAGTATTTT.

This rearrangement joins TRBV7-9 to TRBJ2-5; 9 bases agree with TRBD1. The end of the DNA aligns better with TRBJ2-7, so the J call may be wrong. The V gene's germline CDR1 is SEHNR and CDR2 FQNEAQ (reference sequence). This CDR3 is 17 amino acids long. CDR3 coding DNA: TGTGCCAGCAGCTTCGGATCCTTCCGGGACAGGGACTACGAGCAGTACTTC. It encodes CASSFGSFRDRDYEQYF.

The V call is TRBV30, the J call TRBJ1-2; D is ambiguous. Trimming removed 6 bases at V and 3 bases at J, with 11 bases between. Germline lookup yields CDR1 GTSNPN and CDR2 SVGIG (reference sequence). The CDR3 has 12 residues. CDR3 protein: CACPDGYYGYTF. CDR3 bases: TGTGCCTGCCCCGACGGGTACTATGGCTACACCTTC.

The rearrangement joins TRBV2 to TRBJ1-2, with TRBD1 as a possible D gene (5 bases). The CDR3 length is 15 residues. Germline V gene data show CDR1 as SNHLY and CDR2 as FYNNEI. V lost 4 bases to trimming and J lost 1 base, with 13 bases between them. DNA of the CDR3: TGTGCCAGCAGTGTTGGGGCAACGATTAACTATGGCTACACCTTC. This codes for CASSVGATINYGYTF.

This clone was counted a single time. This chain links TRBV30 with TRBJ1-2, with D tentatively TRBD1 (6 bases). V shed 0 bases and J shed 8 bases, with 13 bases lying between them. CDR3 length: 13 amino acids. Looked up from germline, CDR1 is GTSNPN and CDR2 is SVGIG (reference sequence). CDR3 sequence reads: CAWSVGGPRGYTF. The CDR3 DNA reads TGTGCCTGGAGTGTGGGGGGGCCCAGAGGCTACACCTTC. Using reference TRBV30 and TRBJ1-2 for the parts outside the CDR3, the full variable domain is SQTIHQWPATLVQPVGSPLSLECTVEGTSNPNLYWYRQAAGRGLQLLFYSVGIGQISSEVPQNLSASRPQDRQFILSSKKLLLSDSGFYLCAWSVGGPRGYTFGSGTRLTVV.

The rearrangement uses TRBV5-6 and TRBJ2-4; 7 bases line up with TRBD1. This CDR3 is 12 amino acids long. Germline loops: CDR1 SGHDT, CDR2 YYEEEE. With 4 bases clipped from V and 7 bases from J, the junction kept 2 bases outside the gene matches. The CDR3 sequence is CASSMTGNIQYF. CDR3 bases: TGTGCCAGCAGCATGACAGGGAACATTCAGTACTTC.

This clone has a single count. The chain has TRBV5-6 and TRBJ2-7; D remains ambiguous. Germline CDR1 reads SGHDT; CDR2 reads YYEEEE. CDR3 size: 14 residues. Trimming stripped 3 bases from V and 7 bases from J, with 17 bases between. CDR3 residues: CASSSGITAREQYF. CDR3 DNA sequence: TGTGCCAGCAGCTCAGGTATTACGGCACGGGAGCAGTACTTC.

J is TRBJ2-1 and V is TRBV11-3, with D unclear. V was trimmed by 0 bases and J by 3 bases, leaving 3 bases between them. There are 13 residues in the CDR3. Germline CDR1 and CDR2: SGHNT and YENEEA. CDR3 region: CASSLDYYNEQFF. The CDR3 nucleotides read TGTGCCAGCAGCTTAGATTACTACAATGAGCAGTTCTTC.

The gene calls are TRBV5-5 and TRBJ2-7; 12 bases agree with TRBD2. The CDR3 has 16 amino acids. Germline V gene data show CDR1 as SGHKS and CDR2 as YYEKEE (reference sequence). Trimming took 0 bases from V and 3 from J; bases not matched to a gene: 4. In nucleotides, the CDR3 is TGTGCCAGCAGCTTGGGGCTAGCGGGAGGGTACTACGAGCAGTACTTC. It codes for CASSLGLAGGYYEQYF.

This clone was counted only a few times. The CDR3 DNA sequence: TGTGCCAGCGGAAAACCGGGACAGGGATCATACGAGCAGTACTTC. Translation: CASGKPGQGSYEQYF. The rearrangement joins TRBV6-6 to TRBJ2-7; 9 positions agree with TRBD1. Looked up from germline, CDR1 is MNHNY and CDR2 is SVGAGI (reference sequence). The junction had 12 bases not matched to a gene; V was cut back by 8 bases and J by 4 bases. CDR3 size: 15 residues.